This TCR beta chain is from a study of CD8 T cells in Susac syndrome. Study-level findings and limits: An acknowledgment was made by the study that its TCR sequencing and HLA analysis involved relatively few individuals.

Turning to this clonotype: What it binds is unknown.

Sequencing targeted TCR beta in T cells from blood (CD8+ and CD4+). Controls were drawn from healthy donors and were matched for age and sex. Random hexamers were used to reverse transcribe the RNA input (about 0.5 to 1 ug). immunoSEQ multiplex PCR amplified TCR beta CDR3 across 54 Vbeta, 13 Jbeta. TCRdb recomputed calls from the immunoSEQ multiplex PCR reads with MiXCR, one row per CDR3 protein. The sample includes about 200,000 distinct CDR3 sequences, approximately 93% of them seen just once. Looked up from germline, CDR1 is LGHNA and CDR2 is YSLEER. The CDR3 is 15 residues long. V dropped 4 bases and J dropped 4; count of bases not matched to a gene: 7.

The source material was CD4+ T cells from PBMCs. This receptor was identified in a human donor in good health. The chain joins TRBV4-3 to TRBJ1-1, with 9 bases matching TRBD1. CDR3 protein: CASSLTGGWGTEAFF. The CDR3 coding sequence is TGCGCCAGCAGCCTCACAGGGGGCTGGGGCACTGAAGCTTTCTTT.